The next 32 T cell receptor beta chains were all read from a single sample in a study of T cell changes during pregnancy in multiple sclerosis. The assay was immunoSEQ multiplex PCR, and TCRdb's table has in-frame clones only and misses some. This table holds around 57,000 clones, 91% found once. Sequencing used peripheral blood, obtained after pregnancy. These receptors were obtained from a female donor in good health, enrolled as a control in a pregnancy study.

The V and J genes are TRBV4-3 and TRBJ1-2; TRBD1 matches 7 bases. From germline, CDR1 is LGHNA and CDR2 YSLEER. The CDR3 is made up of 16 amino acids. Losses at the gene ends were 1 base for V and 0 bases for J; bases not matched to a gene: 5. CDR3 residues: CASSQVGQEANYGYTF. CDR3 nucleotide sequence: TGCGCCAGCAGCCAAGTTGGACAGGAAGCTAACTATGGCTACACCTTC.

The chain is built from TRBV27 and TRBJ1-6; TRBD1 matches 8 bases. CDR3 length equals 16 residues. V shed 0 bases and J 6 bases; nucleotides not matched to a gene: 4. Germline-derived CDR1 and CDR2 are MNHEY and SMNVEV (reference sequence). CDR3 sequence: CASSLSRQGANSPLHF. The CDR3 bases are TGTGCCAGCAGTTTATCGAGGCAGGGGGCTAATTCACCCCTCCACTTT.

This rearrangement joins TRBV7-9 to TRBJ1-2; perhaps TRBD1 as D (5 bases). V was pared by 0 bases and J by 4 bases, with 21 bases between. The CDR3 covers 18 residues. CDR1 is SEHNR and CDR2 is FQNEAQ in the germline V gene (reference sequence). The CDR3 nucleotides are TGTGCCAGCAGCTTAGCCCAAAGTAGGGGTCTTCCTTCCTATGGCTACACCTTC. This translates into CASSLAQSRGLPSYGYTF.

The gene calls are TRBV30 and TRBJ2-5, with D possibly being TRBD1 (5 bases). The CDR3 loop spans 13 amino acids. V was clipped by 3 bases and J by 4 bases, with 12 bases between them. Germline V gene lookup returns CDR1 GTSNPN and CDR2 SVGIG (reference sequence). The CDR3 DNA reads as TGTGCCTGGAGCGGGCAGGGTGGAGAGACCCAGTACTTC. Translated, it gives CAWSGQGGETQYF.

This sequence joins TRBV5-8 and TRBJ2-1; TRBD1 agrees at 9 bases. The V and J ends lost 5 bases and 8 bases, in that order; junction bases with no gene match: 2. CDR1 is SGHTS, CDR2 YDEGEE, per germline. The CDR3 has 12 residues. CDR3 coding DNA: TGTGCCAGCAGGGACAGGGGTGATGAGCAGTTCTTC. This translates into CASRDRGDEQFF.

This clone turned up a few times. The chain is built from TRBV6-6 and TRBJ1-5, with 8 positions matching TRBD1. The CDR3 consists of 16 residues. The V gene's germline CDR1 is MNHNY and CDR2 SVGAGI (reference sequence). Unmatched junction bases numbered 13, after V lost 6 bases and J lost 6 bases. The CDR3 sequence: CASSPQETGVRQPQHF. In DNA, the CDR3 is TGTGCCAGCAGCCCTCAGGAGACAGGGGTTCGTCAGCCCCAGCATTTT.

The chain carries TRBV6-1 and TRBJ2-7, with 8 nucleotides matching TRBD1. V lost 6 bases to trimming and J lost 4 bases; unmatched junction nucleotides: 11. From germline, CDR1 is MNHNS and CDR2 SASEGT. This CDR3 has 15 residues. The CDR3 coding sequence is TGTGCCAGCAGACCACGGACAGGGAGAAGGTACGAGCAGTACTTC. This sequence encodes CASRPRTGRRYEQYF.

The chain joins TRBV14 to TRBJ2-5; 8 nucleotides agree with TRBD2. Looked up from germline, CDR1 is SGHDN and CDR2 is FVKESK. V trimming: 2 bases; J trimming: 5 bases; junction bases outside the gene matches: 7. CDR3 length: 15 amino acids. In nucleotides, the CDR3 is TGTGCCAGCAGCCAATCGGCGGGGGGCGCGGAGACCCAGTACTTC. As protein: CASSQSAGGAETQYF.

The chain uses TRBV7-8 and TRBJ2-2; no reliable D call. Trimming stripped 4 bases from V and 0 bases from J, with 9 bases between. Germline CDR1 and CDR2: SGHVS and FQNEAQ. The CDR3 runs to 15 residues. CDR3 nucleotide sequence: TGTGCCAGCAGCTCCGGTCCGCCGAACACCGGGGAGCTGTTTTTT. Translating it yields CASSSGPPNTGELFF.

This clone was seen only once. The chain is built from TRBV9 and TRBJ2-7, with D perhaps matching TRBD2 (6 bases). Germline CDR1 is SGDLS and CDR2 is YYNGEE. There are 14 residues in the CDR3. Trimming left V 2 bases short and J 0 bases short, with 9 bases between. In nucleotides, the CDR3 is TGTGCCAGCAGCGTGGGGCGGGGCTCCTACGAGCAGTACTTC. It encodes CASSVGRGSYEQYF.

The genes are TRBV30 and TRBJ1-5; TRBD1 might be the D (6 bases). The CDR3 loop spans 16 amino acids. The V end was cut by 0 bases, the J end by 5 bases, with 17 bases between. The germline V gene has CDR1 GTSNPN and CDR2 SVGIG (reference sequence). CDR3 residues: CAWSVRQVFPYQPQHF. For the CDR3, the DNA is TGTGCCTGGAGTGTAAGACAGGTCTTCCCTTATCAGCCCCAGCATTTT.

CDR3 nucleotides: TGTGCCAGCAGCCAAATCCCTTGGCGGGGAGGGCAAGAGACCCAGTACTTC. Translated: CASSQIPWRGGQETQYF. The chain links TRBV14 to TRBJ2-5; the match to TRBD2 covers 7 bases. The length of the CDR3 is 17 residues. V lost 2 bases, J lost 2 bases, and 11 bases stayed unmatched. The V gene's germline CDR1 is SGHDN and CDR2 FVKESK.

The chain has TRBV7-9 and TRBJ2-7; D is undetermined. The V and J ends lost 6 bases and 2 bases respectively, with 14 bases between them. CDR1 and CDR2 from the germline V gene are SEHNR and FQNEAQ (reference sequence). The CDR3 runs to 14 residues. DNA of the CDR3: TGTGCCAGCAGTGCAGGCCTAATTCCCTACGAGCAGTACTTC. This encodes CASSAGLIPYEQYF.

Details on this clone: At one end, the junction sequence differs from germline, possibly due to a read error. CDR3 in DNA: TGTGCCAGTAGTAGTACGTTATTGGACAGAAAACACTTC. It is translated as CASSSTLLDRKHF. The chain uses TRBV19 and TRBJ2-7, with a weak D call TRBD1 (6 bases). Germline values: CDR1 LNHDA, CDR2 SQIVND (reference sequence). The CDR3 sequence is 13 residues long.

The rearrangement joins TRBV4-1 to TRBJ1-4; D is perhaps TRBD1 (5 bases). The CDR3 spans 15 residues. The V and J ends lost 5 bases and 2 bases respectively, with 12 bases between them. Germline V gene data show CDR1 as MGHRA and CDR2 as YSYEKL. In DNA form, the CDR3 reads TGCGCCAGCAGCTCCGGACACAGCACTAATGAAAAACTGTTTTTT. It codes for CASSSGHSTNEKLFF.

This chain joins TRBV18 and TRBJ2-7; D is perhaps TRBD1 (6 bases). CDR3 size: 17 residues. In germline, CDR1 is KGHSH, CDR2 LQKENI. V dropped 5 bases and J dropped 3 bases, with 23 bases sitting between them. The CDR3 protein is CASSGNQGLRGNYEQYF. The CDR3 DNA follows: TGTGCCAGCTCAGGTAATCAGGGGTTACGAGGGAACTACGAGCAGTACTTC.

The V gene is TRBV7-9, the J gene TRBJ2-3, with D hard to call. CDR3 length equals 13 residues. V lost 3 bases and J lost 0, with 4 bases in between. CDR1 is SEHNR, CDR2 FQNEAQ, per germline (reference sequence). The CDR3 DNA reads TGTGCCAGCAGCTTCCCGAGCACAGATACGCAGTATTTT. Its protein is CASSFPSTDTQYF.

The chain couples TRBV4-2 to TRBJ1-6, with D perhaps matching TRBD1 (6 bases). The CDR3 length is 17 residues. Per the germline V gene, CDR1 is LGHNA and CDR2 is YNFKEQ. Trimming shortened V by 0 bases and J by 6 bases, and 15 bases separated the two germline ends. CDR3 in amino acids: CASSQETRQDSNSPLHF. The CDR3 nucleotides are TGTGCCAGCAGCCAAGAAACCCGACAGGACTCTAATTCACCCCTCCACTTT.

V gene TRBV4-1 combines with J gene TRBJ2-6; 12 bases agree with TRBD2. Trimming at V came to 5 bases and at J to 0 bases, leaving 2 bases not matched to a gene. The CDR3 runs to 17 residues. Looked up from germline, CDR1 is MGHRA and CDR2 is YSYEKL. CDR3 amino acids: CASSGLAGNSGANVLTF. The CDR3 DNA follows: TGCGCCAGCAGCGGACTAGCGGGGAACTCTGGGGCCAACGTCCTGACTTTC.

The gene calls are TRBV7-6 and TRBJ1-2; TRBD1 is a possible D gene (5 bases). The CDR3 is 15 residues long. Germline CDR1 and CDR2: SGHVS and FNYEAQ. The V end was cut by 0 bases, the J end by 1 base, with 9 bases between. CDR3 nucleotide sequence: TGTGCCAGCAGCTTAGCTCAGGGATTTAACTATGGCTACACCTTC. It encodes CASSLAQGFNYGYTF.

The gene calls are TRBV19 and TRBJ2-2; 7 bases match TRBD1. The CDR3 runs to 19 residues. The ends lost 2 bases at V and 1 base at J; junction bases unmatched: 13. Per germline, CDR1 LNHDA and CDR2 SQIVND (reference sequence). CDR3 region: CASSINTVRGRGNTGELFF. CDR3 coding DNA: TGTGCCAGTAGTATAAACACCGTCAGGGGGAGAGGGAACACCGGGGAGCTGTTTTTT.

The J gene is TRBJ2-3, the V gene TRBV6-4; D possibly corresponds to TRBD2 (6 bases). CDR3 length: 14 amino acids. V lost 4 bases to trimming and J lost 0 bases, with 8 bases between them. CDR1 and CDR2 from the germline V gene are MRHNA and SNTAGT. The CDR3 reads CASSAGTSTDTQYF. The CDR3 DNA reads as TGTGCCAGCAGTGCCGGGACTAGCACAGATACGCAGTATTTT.

V and J are TRBV15 and TRBJ2-1; D might be TRBD1 (6 bases). Per the germline V gene, CDR1 is LNHNV and CDR2 is YYDKDF (reference sequence). This CDR3 contains 17 residues. Trimming removed 3 bases from V and 1 base from J, with 16 bases in between. The CDR3 loop is CATSSPRRGESYNEQFF. The CDR3 DNA reads TGTGCCACCAGCAGCCCTCGCAGGGGAGAATCCTACAATGAGCAGTTCTTC.

In its sample, this clone was seen once. The chain is built from TRBV7-2 and TRBJ1-5; TRBD1 matches at 7 bases. V lost 2 bases and J lost 5; bases outside the gene matches: 3. The CDR3 runs to 14 residues. Germline loops: CDR1 SGHTA, CDR2 FQGNSA. In nucleotides, the CDR3 is TGTGCCAGCAGCTTAACAGGGGACGATCAGCCCCAGCATTTT. Translation gives CASSLTGDDQPQHF.

The rearrangement uses TRBV11-2 and TRBJ2-7; no reliable D call. V was trimmed by 2 bases and J by 3 bases, leaving 5 bases between them. Germline CDR1 reads SGHAT; CDR2 reads FQNNGV. CDR3 length equals 12 residues. CDR3 in DNA: TGTGCCAGCAGCTTACAGAACTACGAGCAGTACTTC. The encoded protein is CASSLQNYEQYF.

CDR3 sequence (DNA): TGTGCCAGCAGCTTACCTCCAGGGGGCACAGATACGCAGTATTTT. It encodes CASSLPPGGTDTQYF. This chain uses TRBV7-2 with TRBJ2-3; D possibly corresponds to TRBD1 (6 bases). The V gene lost 2 bases and the J gene lost 1 base, with 10 bases spanning the gap. The CDR3 runs 15 residues. Germline V gives CDR1 SGHTA, CDR2 FQGNSA.

This chain joins TRBV29-1 and TRBJ2-4; possible D gene TRBD2, 5 bases. With 4 bases removed from V and 3 bases from J, the gap between germline ends came to 13 bases. CDR3 length: 14 residues. Germline V gene sequence: CDR1 SQVTM, CDR2 ANQGSEA. The chain's CDR3 is CSVARDVGKNIQYF. The CDR3 nucleotides are TGCAGCGTTGCGAGGGATGTCGGCAAAAACATTCAGTACTTC.

This chain joins TRBV30 and TRBJ2-7, with D tentatively TRBD2 (6 bases). This CDR3 is built from 14 residues. CDR1 and CDR2 (germline): GTSNPN, SVGIG (reference sequence). Deletions cut 4 bases from V and 3 bases from J, with 16 bases between. CDR3 nucleotides: TGTGCCTGGACCCCAACGGGAGCTGACTACGAGCAGTACTTC. Its protein product is CAWTPTGADYEQYF.

This clone is a singleton in its sample. V and J are TRBV6-1 and TRBJ2-5, with D unclear. The CDR3 covers 12 residues. Trimming took off 2 bases at V and 8 bases at J, with 9 bases between the two ends. CDR1 MNHNS and CDR2 SASEGT come from the germline V gene. As DNA, the CDR3 is TGTGCCAGCAGTGAATCCCGGAGAACCCAGTACTTC. Its translation: CASSESRRTQYF.

About this clone itself: One end of the junction does not line up with germline, which may come from a read error. The chain recombines TRBV5-8 with TRBJ1-1; D remains ambiguous. In germline, CDR1 is SGHTS, CDR2 YDEGEE. The CDR3 has 8 amino acids. Here the CDR3 DNA reads TGTGCCAGCAGCACTTCTATCTTT. The encoded protein is CASSTSIF.

The chain couples TRBV7-9 to TRBJ2-5, with TRBD2 identical over 7 bases. Germline CDR1 is SEHNR and CDR2 is FQNEAQ (reference sequence). The CDR3 sequence is 12 residues long. J was trimmed by 5 bases and V by 3 bases; bases with no gene match: 0. CDR3 in amino acids: CASSFGGETQYF. CDR3 nucleotides: TGTGCCAGCAGCTTCGGGGGGGAGACCCAGTACTTC.

This clone has just a few counts. This chain links TRBV7-9 with TRBJ1-2; TRBD1 agrees at 9 bases. The germline gives CDR1 SEHNR, CDR2 FQNEAQ (reference sequence). The CDR3 extends over 16 amino acids. V dropped 5 bases and J dropped 5; count of bases not matched to a gene: 12. The CDR3 loop reads CASSPTRTGGTYGYTF. The CDR3 nucleotides read TGTGCCAGCAGCCCTACCCGCACAGGGGGCACTTATGGCTACACCTTC.